This TCR beta chain was captured by sequencing in a study of human thymus T cells. Study outcomes and limitations: Unrelated people showed highly overlapping thymic repertoires, related research reported.

The thymus was resected at corrective cardiac surgery. Each of the donors was a healthy Finnish infant who was undergoing open corrective cardiac surgery for congenital heart defects. Some clones are missing from TCRdb's copy, which holds only in-frame ones; the method was immunoSEQ multiplex PCR. Of tens of thousands of clones detected, just over 95% appear once; the ten largest clones hold under 0.035%. In the case of this clone: The antigen is not known.

The sequence was obtained from a boy under three years old with a congenital heart defect but otherwise immunologically healthy. Sequencing was done on a sample of thymus tissue.

The CDR3: CSLGSSSYEQYF. The CDR3 bases are TGCAGCTTGGGGTCTAGCTCCTACGAGCAGTACTTC. The gene calls are TRBV29-1 and TRBJ2-7; no clear D gene. The CDR3 runs to 12 residues. The germline V and J ends were trimmed by 8 bases and 0 bases, with 11 bases remaining between them. The V gene's germline CDR1 is SQVTM and CDR2 ANQGSEA.